This T cell receptor beta chain was retrieved from a study of cytomegalovirus exposure and HLA in healthy donors (dated 2017 in TCRdb). Concerning the study at large: An earlier analysis of roughly 500 of the donors reported about 280 Gb of sequence data and some 110 million unique TCR beta sequences obtained from some 200 million T cells. HLA typing covered class I and class II loci at four-digit resolution. Donor age, sex, ethnicity and CMV serostatus were compiled alongside the repertoire data. Among about 400 genotyped donors of the cohort, an average of approximately 220,000 unique TCR beta nucleotide sequences was sequenced per donor, of which about 18% were non-productive. A later genetic analysis took genome-wide SNP genotypes for about three fifths of the 666 donors and used that subset as a discovery cohort. The study combined high-throughput TCR immunosequencing, statistical association of individual TCRs with disease status, and machine learning to predict cytomegalovirus infection status. In the later analysis, no new phenotypic data were used to find candidate immune exposures; instead, reliance was placed on TCR beta sequences and their occurrence across donors. Typing coverage varied by locus: roughly 629-640 donors for A, B, C, DRB1 and DQB1; approximately 520 for DQA1; more than 600 for DPA1; roughly 450 for DPB1. All discovery cohort repertoires had been generated on a single sequencing platform. The study profiled the T cell repertoires of under 700 subjects by immunosequencing and related them to cytomegalovirus serostatus. An early release covering 550 to 650 HLA-typed donors comprised roughly 300 gigabases of sequencing data and approximately 85 million unique TCR sequences. An earlier analysis of fewer than 750 of the donors used high-throughput TCR beta sequencing to judge whether each TCR beta V gene segment behaved as functional or pseudogenic. The study aimed to test whether cataloging public T cell receptors could reveal signatures of past pathogen exposure. Of the roughly 400 genotyped donors, about 80% fell in the genetic ancestry cluster associated with self-reported Caucasian donors. Along with the approximately 620-subject first cohort, a separate validation cohort of over a hundred different subjects was used. Four to six DR-DQ haplotypes were handled as single units for association and clustering because linkage in the cohort was strong. In a later analysis, previously published TCR beta repertoires from more than 500 donors were re-analyzed and high-resolution HLA genotyping was added so that TCR occurrence patterns could be studied. What the study reported, not specific to this receptor: This cohort had only TCR beta chains sequenced, and the lack of alpha or paired-chain data limited which features could be detected. Specific HLA alleles were associated with over 15,000 TCR beta sequences at a false discovery rate of 0.05 in a later analysis. In a later analysis, TCR association rates were found to vary across HLA loci, with the most associated TCRs seen for DRB1 alleles and the fewest for HLA-C alleles. A further reported finding was that TCR beta sequences accurately predicted the HLA-A and HLA-B alleles for most subjects in the first cohort. Correlated functional status among segregating V segments might reflect linkage disequilibrium, but an unknown experimental factor could not be ruled out. A cluster of highly shared sequence variants was judged likely to be a technical artifact of the sequencing pipeline. CMV serostatus was the only immune exposure information available for the cohort. Roughly uniform sequencing depth across donors was assumed in presence/absence analyses, although this assumption may not hold. A later analysis found that HLA-associated TCR beta chains were more clonally expanded and had lower generation probabilities than equally common non-associated chains. Three of the identified cytomegalovirus-associated TCR beta chains were confirmed in vitro to be specific for cytomegalovirus antigens. Most TCR sequences were seen in very few donors, while some public TCRs were found in many individuals. Strong co-occurrence of HLA alleles, especially DR and DQ, made assigning TCR associations to individual alleles difficult. According to a later genetic analysis, donors in an Asian-associated ancestry cluster had fewer N-insertions in productive TCRs than the approximately 670-donor mean. Because HLA typing was missing for some donors at each locus, association tests included only the typed subset. The classifier was reported to diagnose cytomegalovirus status with high specificity and sensitivity in both the original and validation cohorts. According to a later analysis, most CMV-associated TCR beta chains appeared to be HLA-restricted, and the HLA associations seemed to be driven largely by CMV exposure. In an earlier analysis of under 600 of the donors, most TCR beta V segments were observed in productive rearrangements about 90% or about 30% of the time, broadly matching IMGT annotations. It was suggested by the authors that the approach could potentially be generalized to other disease states and immunological phenotypes. Because the 87-base-pair reads could not distinguish some IMGT-functional V segments, including TRBV6-2 and TRBV6-3, those segments were excluded. A total of roughly 160 TCR beta chains were listed by the study as associated with cytomegalovirus. Several of the top co-occurrence clusters appeared to be linked to parvovirus B19, influenza, CMV and Epstein-Barr virus, according to a later analysis. Because counts were too low, seventeen rarely observed V segments, including chromosome 9 orphons, were excluded from the earlier analysis of under 650 of the donors. An association between a missense DCLRE1C variant and V-gene and J-gene trimming of TCR beta chains was found in a later genetic analysis and replicated in an independent cohort.

The CDR3 has 16 amino acids, counting the end cysteine and phenylalanine. The sequence is cut down to CDR3 DNA, 48 bases in frame from base 1. Based on the germline V gene, the CDR1 and CDR2 sequences are SGHDN and FVKESK. V is clipped by 1 base and J by 7 bases, and the sequence between their germline boundaries is 14 bases long. The cohort consisted of 666 healthy bone marrow donors. At the time of sampling, all cohort members were nominally healthy, though unrecorded immune exposures were likely present. The donor tested CMV seropositive and was one of the 289 seropositive cohort members. Every donor gave a peripheral blood sample, and the peripheral blood mononuclear cells from that sample were used for TCR beta sequencing. The Qiagen DNeasy Blood Extraction Kit was used to extract genomic DNA from the blood cell samples. Worth noting for this clone: There is no known antigen for this receptor. The input lacks base qualities; no much larger clone sits a single base away.

Library construction relied on the immunoSEQ multiplex PCR assay. For the multiplex PCR, a mixture combining 60 forward primers for TCR Vbeta segments and 13 reverse primers for TCR Jbeta segments was used. The CDR3 region of rearranged TCR beta genes was amplified from genomic DNA with a multiplex PCR assay. The Illumina HiSeq System was used to sequence the amplified TCR beta libraries as 87-base-pair reads. The authors processed their data as follows. A later analysis tallied 70 million to 100 million unique TCR beta chains across the 700 or so repertoires, and around 10 million of those chains were shared by two or more donors. Raw reads were error-corrected and collapsed into unique sequences by a nearest-neighbor algorithm in which closely related sequences were merged to remove PCR and sequencing errors. V, D and J gene segments were assigned by aligning CDR3 sequences to IMGT reference sequences. For a sequence to be retained, a match of at least six nucleotides was required to both a V gene segment and a J gene segment. Rearrangements were classified as productive when the CDR3 lacked stop codons and remained in frame with V and J, and all other rearrangements were classified as non-productive. Following IMGT convention, CDR3 was defined as the stretch from the second conserved V-encoded cysteine up to the conserved J-encoded phenylalanine. In an earlier analysis of approximately 590 of the donors, sequences lacking an unambiguous match to a single V gene segment were excluded. In an earlier analysis of 587 of the donors, a V segment was called functional when productive rearrangements were above 56.7%, and segregating when the standard deviation between donors exceeded 5%. A statistical classification framework was built for diagnosing cytomegalovirus status from the catalog of TCR beta chain sequences. In a later analysis, TCR nucleotide sequences were compared against IMGT/GENE-DB human TR gene sequences so that V and J genes could be assigned. A later analysis assigned CDR3 sequences and most-parsimonious VDJ recombination scenarios with the TCRdist pipeline. In a later analysis, each TCR beta chain was defined by its CDR3 amino acid sequence together with its V-gene family, and reads without a unique V-gene family were excluded. To address suspected cross-contamination and a sequencing artifact, a later analysis removed around 600 highly shared, low-generation-probability nucleotide sequences. In a later analysis, a clonal expansion index was calculated for each public chain from normalized within-repertoire ranks of inferred template counts. In a later analysis, generation probabilities were computed with a VDJ recombination model fitted to out-of-frame rearrangements, and the resulting probabilities were checked against IGoR. In a later analysis, TCR-TCR, TCR-HLA and TCR-CMV co-occurrence was scored with hypergeometric tests, and a repertoire-size bias correction was applied to TCR pairs. A later analysis estimated false discovery rates by permuting HLA or CMV assignments 20 times. In a later analysis, co-occurring TCRs were grouped using DBSCAN, and TCRdist sequence similarity was added for clustering within HLA-allele-positive subsets. For co-occurrence clustering, repertoires with fewer than 30,000 or more than 120,000 public chains were excluded, along with about five repertoires with anomalous nucleotide sharing. This is the immuneACCESS table as TCRdb keeps it, with only in-frame sequences that have V and J called. A part of the clones is gone; compared with another copy, unresolved V genes explain less than half, and the rest is unexplained. V, J and clone size were drawn from that table, and D and trimming were deduced from the DNA. This sample gives around 180,000 clones in total; 80% of them show up just once. The ten largest clones capture 6% to 7.5% of the sample.

The chain is encoded by TRBV14 joined to TRBJ1-6; TRBD1 is a possible D gene, resting on 6 matching bases. The receptor's source is a man between 25 and 39 years old in good health and CMV-seropositive. Sequenced sample: PBMCs. The CDR3 reads as follows: CASSQVWVRGNSPLHF. The nucleotide sequence reads TGTGCCAGCAGCCAAGTTTGGGTCAGGGGAAATTCACCCCTCCACTTT.